Each of the 17 T cell receptor beta chains below was sequenced from the same sample in a study of OX40 agonist ivuxolimab in advanced cancers. The library was built by means of the immunoSEQ multiplex PCR assay. TCRdb's version of the immuneACCESS table is confined to in-frame rearrangements and falls short of the full clone set. An unresolved V gene accounts for under half of the shortfall where checked; the remainder is of unknown origin. The sample records roughly 77,000 clones, 65% to 85% of which are singletons. The ten largest clones capture roughly 4.6% of the sample. Sequences were derived from CD4+ or CD8+ T cells sorted from blood, sampled in a trial of the OX40 agonist ivuxolimab. The origin of the receptors is an adult with an advanced solid tumor such as melanoma, head and neck, liver or kidney cancer.

This chain uses TRBV14 with TRBJ1-3; D not certain. CDR1 and CDR2 (germline): SGHDN, FVKESK. The V end was cut by 1 base, the J end by 0 bases, with 7 bases between. This CDR3 region has 15 residues. This CDR3 is CASSQVHFSGNTIYF. The CDR3 nucleotides are TGTGCCAGCAGCCAAGTGCATTTCTCTGGAAACACCATATATTTT. The entire variable domain, with the rest obtained from reference TRBV14 and TRBJ1-3, is as follows: EAGVTQFPSHSVIEKGQTVTLRCDPISGHDNLYWYRRVMGKEIKFLLHFVKESKQDESGMPNNRFLAERTGGTYSTLKVQPAELEDSGVYFCASSQVHFSGNTIYFGEGSWLTVV.

CDR3 in amino acids: CASSLSGGPYEQYF. CDR3 nucleotides: TGTGCCAGCAGCCTTAGCGGGGGGCCCTACGAGCAGTACTTC. The rearrangement links TRBV11-3 to TRBJ2-7; TRBD2 agrees at 10 bases. CDR1 and CDR2 from the germline V gene are SGHNT and YENEEA. The ends lost 5 bases at V and 2 bases at J; junction bases unmatched: 3. The CDR3 runs to 14 residues.

The count of this clone is one. This sequence joins TRBV6-1 and TRBJ1-5; 10 bases map to TRBD1. V gave up 8 bases and J gave up 5 bases; unmatched junction bases: 9. The V gene's germline CDR1 is MNHNS and CDR2 SASEGT. The CDR3 is 15 residues long. The CDR3 DNA reads TGTGCCAGCTTCTCCGCCGGGACAGGGGATCAGCCCCAGCATTTT. It yields the protein CASFSAGTGDQPQHF.

V and J are TRBV6-6 and TRBJ1-2; tentative D call: TRBD1 (6 bases). Germline values: CDR1 MNHNY, CDR2 SVGAGI (reference sequence). V was cut by 5 bases and J by 8 bases, with 12 bases left in between. The CDR3 sequence is 12 residues long. The CDR3 bases are TGTGCCAGCAGTCCGTCCGGACAGGGCTACACCTTC. Translated: CASSPSGQGYTF.

The rearrangement joins TRBV5-1 to TRBJ2-7; D gene uncertain. This CDR3 contains 13 residues. The germline CDR1 and CDR2 sequences are SGHRS and YFSETQ. V shed 2 bases and J shed 4 bases, with 10 bases lying between them. CDR3 sequence reads: CASSLALGYEQYF. The CDR3 nucleotides are TGCGCCAGCAGCTTAGCACTGGGTTACGAGCAGTACTTC.

J is TRBJ1-2 and V is TRBV5-8; 8 nucleotides agree with TRBD1. Looked up from germline, CDR1 is SGHTS and CDR2 is YDEGEE. V shed 4 bases, J shed 6 bases, and the junction held 8 bases outside the gene matches. CDR3 length: 14 amino acids. The CDR3 nucleotides read TGTGCCAGCAGCCCGGGGGACAGGTTCGATGGCTACACCTTC. As protein: CASSPGDRFDGYTF.

V usage is TRBV5-1 and J usage is TRBJ2-7, with TRBD2 identical over 13 bases. In germline, CDR1 is SGHRS, CDR2 YFSETQ. The CDR3 covers 15 residues. The trim removed 4 bases at V and 3 bases at J, leaving 4 bases unmatched. The CDR3 nucleotides are TGCGCCAGCAGCCGGGGACTAGCGGGGAACTACGAGCAGTACTTC. Its translation is CASSRGLAGNYEQYF.

This clone appeared once. The chain combines TRBV19 with TRBJ1-4; D is unresolved. The length of the CDR3 is 14 residues. Trimming pared 10 bases from V and 7 bases from J, leaving 19 bases between. Per the germline V gene, CDR1 is LNHDA and CDR2 is SQIVND (reference sequence). CDR3 sequence (DNA): TGTGCCACACGGGGTACACCAAACCCTGAAAAACTGTTTTTT. Protein: CATRGTPNPEKLFF.

The gene calls are TRBV19 and TRBJ1-3; 7 bases are a match to TRBD1. This CDR3 is 15 amino acids long. CDR1 and CDR2 (germline): LNHDA, SQIVND (reference sequence). Trimming at V came to 9 bases and at J to 0 bases, leaving 8 bases not matched to a gene. CDR3 sequence (DNA): TGTGCCAGCCAGGGGACAGAGAGCTCTGGAAACACCATATATTTT. Amino acids: CASQGTESSGNTIYF.

This chain connects TRBV11-2 to TRBJ2-5; D unclear. The CDR3 runs 12 residues. Germline V gene sequence: CDR1 SGHAT, CDR2 FQNNGV. Trimming took off 5 bases at V and 5 bases at J, with 9 bases between the two ends. The CDR3: CASSRVSETQYF. DNA for the CDR3: TGTGCCAGCAGCCGGGTTAGTGAGACCCAGTACTTC.

V usage is TRBV18 and J usage is TRBJ2-5, with 12 nucleotides matching TRBD1. Germline lookup yields CDR1 KGHSH and CDR2 LQKENI. This CDR3 has 16 amino acids. With V trimmed by 3 bases and J by 5 bases, 7 bases remained unmatched. The CDR3 sequence is CASSPPGTGGTETQYF. CDR3 bases: TGTGCCAGCTCACCGCCCGGGACAGGGGGCACGGAGACCCAGTACTTC.

This chain uses TRBV2 with TRBJ2-1; D might be TRBD1 or TRBD2, each matching 6 bases. Per the germline V gene, CDR1 is SNHLY and CDR2 is FYNNEI. V lost 7 bases, J lost 1 base, and 11 bases lay in between. CDR3 size: 14 residues. Here the CDR3 DNA reads TGTGCCAGCATCCCGGGGGCTTCCTACAATGAGCAGTTCTTC. This codes for CASIPGASYNEQFF.

V gene TRBV18 combines with J gene TRBJ1-2; 12 bases are a match to TRBD1. This CDR3 is 18 amino acids long. In germline, CDR1 is KGHSH, CDR2 LQKENI. With 6 bases clipped from V and 4 bases from J, the junction kept 15 bases outside the gene matches. CDR3 in amino acids: CASSTLVGQGAISYGYTF. In nucleotides, the CDR3 is TGTGCCAGCTCTACCCTAGTGGGACAGGGGGCGATAAGCTATGGCTACACCTTC.

This chain uses TRBV28 with TRBJ1-2; 9 nucleotides line up with TRBD1. Germline values: CDR1 MDHEN, CDR2 SYDVKM. With 3 bases clipped from V and 1 base from J, the junction kept 6 bases outside the gene matches. CDR3 length equals 16 residues. CDR3 nucleotide sequence: TGTGCCAGCAGTTTGTTAGGGACAGGGAGTAACTATGGCTACACCTTC. Amino acids: CASSLLGTGSNYGYTF.

This chain joins TRBV5-4 and TRBJ2-7; D is perhaps TRBD2 (6 bases). CDR1 and CDR2 (germline): SGHNT, YYREEE (reference sequence). This CDR3 region has 14 residues. The V end was cut by 3 bases, the J end by 6 bases, with 16 bases between. The CDR3 sequence: CASSYPDRGGEQYF. The DNA for the CDR3 is TGTGCCAGCAGCTACCCCGATAGGGGAGGCGAGCAGTACTTC.

The J gene is TRBJ2-5, the V gene TRBV7-8, with no clear D. Deletions cut 5 bases from V and 2 bases from J, with 18 bases between. CDR1 and CDR2 from the germline V gene are SGHVS and FQNEAQ. This CDR3 comprises 16 residues. This CDR3 reads CASSVRRRVQQETQYF. The CDR3, as DNA: TGTGCCAGCAGCGTTCGTCGTAGGGTCCAACAAGAGACCCAGTACTTC.

V usage is TRBV11-1 and J usage is TRBJ2-7; 8 nucleotides match TRBD1. Germline CDR1 and CDR2: SGHAT and FQDESV (reference sequence). This CDR3 comprises 12 residues. Trimming took 6 bases from V and 9 from J; bases not matched to a gene: 7. CDR3 residues: CASSRGQGPQYF. The CDR3 DNA sequence: TGTGCCAGCAGTCGAGGACAGGGTCCGCAGTACTTC. The full variable domain, in which reference TRBV11-1 and TRBJ2-7 provide the parts outside the CDR3, is EAEVAQSPRYKITEKSQAVAFWCDPISGHATLYWYRQILGQGPELLVQFQDESVVDDSQLPKDRFSAERLKGVDSTLKIQPAELGDSAMYLCASSRGQGPQYFGPGTRLTVT.